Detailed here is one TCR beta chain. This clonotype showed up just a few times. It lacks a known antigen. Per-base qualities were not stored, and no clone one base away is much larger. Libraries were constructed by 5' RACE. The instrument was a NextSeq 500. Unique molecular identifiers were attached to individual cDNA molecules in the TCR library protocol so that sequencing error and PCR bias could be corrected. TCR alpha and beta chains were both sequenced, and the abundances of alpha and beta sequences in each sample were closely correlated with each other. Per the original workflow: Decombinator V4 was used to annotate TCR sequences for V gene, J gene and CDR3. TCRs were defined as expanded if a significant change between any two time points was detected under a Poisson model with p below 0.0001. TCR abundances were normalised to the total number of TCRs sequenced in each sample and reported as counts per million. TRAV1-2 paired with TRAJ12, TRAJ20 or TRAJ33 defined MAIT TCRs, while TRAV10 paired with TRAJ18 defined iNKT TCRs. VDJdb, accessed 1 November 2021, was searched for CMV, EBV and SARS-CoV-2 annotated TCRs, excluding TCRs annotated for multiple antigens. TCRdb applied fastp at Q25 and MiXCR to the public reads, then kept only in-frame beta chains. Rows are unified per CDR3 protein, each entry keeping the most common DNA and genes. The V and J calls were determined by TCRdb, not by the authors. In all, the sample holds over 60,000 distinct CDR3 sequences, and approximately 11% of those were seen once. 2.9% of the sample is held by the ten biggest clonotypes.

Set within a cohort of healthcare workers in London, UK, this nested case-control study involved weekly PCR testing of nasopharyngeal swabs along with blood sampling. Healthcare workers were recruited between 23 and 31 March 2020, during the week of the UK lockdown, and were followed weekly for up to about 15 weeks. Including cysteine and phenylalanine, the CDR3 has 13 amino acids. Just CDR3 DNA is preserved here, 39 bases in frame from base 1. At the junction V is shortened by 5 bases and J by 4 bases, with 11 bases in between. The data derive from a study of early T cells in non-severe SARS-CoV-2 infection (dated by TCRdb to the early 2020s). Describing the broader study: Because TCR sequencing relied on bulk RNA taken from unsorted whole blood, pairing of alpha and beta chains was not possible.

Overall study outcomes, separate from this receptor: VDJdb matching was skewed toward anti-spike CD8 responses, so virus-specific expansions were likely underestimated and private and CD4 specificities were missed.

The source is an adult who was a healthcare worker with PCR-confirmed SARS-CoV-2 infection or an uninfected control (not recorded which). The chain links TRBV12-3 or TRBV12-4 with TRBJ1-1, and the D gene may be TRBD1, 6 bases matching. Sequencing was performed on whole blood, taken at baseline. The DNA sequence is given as TGTGCCAGCAGTCTACAGGGACGCACTGAAGCTTTCTTT. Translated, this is CASSLQGRTEAFF.